The next 23 T cell receptor beta chains were all read from a single sample in a study of PD-L1 blockade in urothelial cancer. Assay: immunoSEQ multiplex PCR; the TCRdb copy retains only in-frame clones and omits some. There are roughly 130,000 clones in the sample; approximately 84% occur only once, and 3.2% lies in the top ten. Time point in this sample: pretreatment peripheral blood. The sample in question was PBMCs, obtained around atezolizumab (anti-PD-L1) treatment. All receptors derive from a man aged 50 to 60 with urothelial cancer.

The V gene is TRBV20-1, the J gene TRBJ2-5, with a weak D call TRBD1 (6 bases). The CDR3 runs to 11 residues. Germline CDR1 reads DFQATT; CDR2 reads SNEGSKA (reference sequence). Written as DNA, the CDR3 is TGCAGCCCTCGGGACAAAGAGACCCAGTACTTC. Translating gives CSPRDKETQYF.

This clone was seen more than once but under ten times. The chain links TRBV6-4 to TRBJ2-1; no clear D gene. CDR1 MRHNA and CDR2 SNTAGT come from the germline V gene. This CDR3 region has 16 residues. The V gene lost 0 bases and the J gene lost 8 bases, with 17 bases spanning the gap. In DNA form, the CDR3 reads TGTGCCAGCAGTGACTCGTGGGCCCAAACCTGGCATGAGCAGTTCTTC. It encodes CASSDSWAQTWHEQFF.

The chain uses TRBV28 and TRBJ1-5, with TRBD1 matching 7 bases. The J segment lost 2 bases and the V segment lost 6 bases, leaving 4 bases of the junction unmatched. The CDR3 runs 14 residues. CDR1 MDHEN and CDR2 SYDVKM come from the germline V gene. The CDR3, as DNA: TGTGCCAGCAGCCGACAGGGAGGCAATCAGCCCCAGCATTTT. This gives the protein CASSRQGGNQPQHF.

The V and J genes are TRBV5-6 and TRBJ1-2, with 8 bases that match TRBD1. Germline CDR1 reads SGHDT; CDR2 reads YYEEEE. V shed 2 bases, J shed 6 bases, and the junction held 9 bases outside the gene matches. CDR3 size: 15 residues. The CDR3 spells CASSFPGAGGDGYTF. The CDR3 DNA sequence: TGTGCCAGCAGCTTCCCCGGGGCAGGGGGCGATGGCTACACCTTC. The full variable domain, in which reference TRBV5-6 and TRBJ1-2 provide the parts outside the CDR3, is DAGVTQSPTHLIKTRGQQVTLRCSPKSGHDTVSWYQQALGQGPQFIFQYYEEEERQRGNFPDRFSGHQFPNYSSELNVNALLLGDSALYLCASSFPGAGGDGYTFGSGTRLTVV.

This clone was observed a single time. In DNA form, the CDR3 reads TGTGCCAGCGGGCGGACAGGGGGCGGAGGGGGTGAGGGCTACACCTTC. It specifies CASGRTGGGGGEGYTF. The chain combines TRBV27 with TRBJ1-2; 11 bases match TRBD1. J gave up 8 bases and V 8 bases, and 16 bases lay outside the gene matches. The CDR3 length is 16 residues. Per germline, CDR1 MNHEY and CDR2 SMNVEV (reference sequence).

This CDR3 reads CASSEQGPFGYTF. Written as DNA, the CDR3 is TGTGCCAGCAGTGAACAGGGACCCTTTGGCTACACCTTC. The chain uses TRBV6-5 and TRBJ1-2, with TRBD1 as a possible D gene (6 bases). The CDR3 loop spans 13 amino acids. V lost 5 bases and J 7 bases, leaving 14 bases between the germline ends. Looked up from germline, CDR1 is MNHEY and CDR2 is SVGAGI.

CDR3 sequence (DNA): TGTGCCAGCAGCGTAGGCGGGGGGATTGAATACGAGCAGTACTTC. It encodes CASSVGGGIEYEQYF. The rearrangement links TRBV9 to TRBJ2-7; TRBD2 matches at 8 bases. Germline V gene sequence: CDR1 SGDLS, CDR2 YYNGEE. The CDR3 runs 15 residues. V trimming: 0 bases; J trimming: 4 bases; junction bases outside the gene matches: 6.

The chain uses TRBV5-4 and TRBJ2-7; 8 nucleotides line up with TRBD2. The CDR3 runs 15 residues. Trimming cost V 4 bases and J 3 bases; bases outside gene matches: 9. In germline, CDR1 is SGHNT, CDR2 YYREEE (reference sequence). Here the CDR3 reads CASSPRSGRNYEQYF. The CDR3 nucleotides read TGTGCCAGCAGCCCCAGGAGCGGGAGAAACTACGAGCAGTACTTC.

As DNA, the CDR3 is TGTGCCAGCAGCTTGAACGGGAGGTCTGAAGATACGCAGTATTTT. Its protein product is CASSLNGRSEDTQYF. The rearrangement joins TRBV5-4 to TRBJ2-3; 7 nucleotides line up with TRBD2. Trimming at V came to 1 base and at J to 5 bases, leaving 7 bases not matched to a gene. The CDR3 contains 15 residues. The germline V gene encodes CDR1 SGHNT and CDR2 YYREEE (reference sequence).

The chain is built from TRBV7-2 and TRBJ2-4; 8 nucleotides agree with TRBD1. CDR1 is SGHTA and CDR2 is FQGNSA in the germline V gene. This CDR3 spans 14 amino acids. V was pared by 1 base and J by 8 bases, with 4 bases of the junction left unmatched. CDR3 nucleotides: TGTGCCAGCAGCTTAGGGCAGGGGGCGGACATTCAGTACTTC. Its translation is CASSLGQGADIQYF.

The V gene is TRBV7-3, the J gene TRBJ1-1; 8 bases match TRBD1. The ends lost 4 bases at V and 7 bases at J; junction bases unmatched: 8. Germline lookup yields CDR1 SGHTA and CDR2 FQGTGA. The CDR3 is made up of 14 amino acids. The CDR3 bases are TGTGCCAGCAGCTCACAGGGGGGCCGATATGAAGCTTTCTTT. Translation gives CASSSQGGRYEAFF.

This chain joins TRBV9 and TRBJ2-2; D is possibly TRBD2 (6 bases). The CDR3 has 15 residues. CDR1 and CDR2 (germline): SGDLS, YYNGEE. V lost 3 bases to trimming and J lost 0 bases, with 9 bases between them. The CDR3 DNA reads TGTGCCAGCAGCGGCTCTAGCGCGAACACCGGGGAGCTGTTTTTT. Translation: CASSGSSANTGELFF.

J is TRBJ2-5 and V is TRBV7-2, with D maybe TRBD2 (5 bases). CDR1 is SGHTA and CDR2 is FQGNSA in the germline V gene. The CDR3 length is 13 residues. With 2 bases removed from V and 5 bases from J, the gap between germline ends came to 9 bases. CDR3 region: CASSLLAQETQYF. The CDR3 region has the DNA TGTGCCAGCAGCTTACTAGCACAGGAGACCCAGTACTTC.

CDR3 protein: CASSGGQPQYF. The CDR3 coding sequence is TGTGCCAGCAGCGGCGGGCAGCCTCAGTACTTC. V gene TRBV5-8 combines with J gene TRBJ2-7, with D possibly matching TRBD2 (5 bases). The CDR3 spans 11 residues. CDR1 and CDR2 from the germline V gene are SGHTS and YDEGEE. Between the trimmed V and J ends, which lost 4 bases and 10 bases, there was a span of 12 bases.

The sample holds one count of this clone. This rearrangement joins TRBV7-2 to TRBJ2-2, with 7 bases lining up with TRBD1. V trimming: 3 bases; J trimming: 7 bases; junction bases outside the gene matches: 11. Germline CDR1 and CDR2: SGHTA and FQGNSA. This CDR3 is built from 16 residues. CDR3 DNA: TGTGCCAGCAGCTTTGTATGGACAGGTTACGGCGGGGAGCTGTTTTTT. This gives the protein CASSFVWTGYGGELFF.

This rearrangement joins TRBV18 to TRBJ1-2; a possible D gene is TRBD1 (5 bases). The CDR3 is 14 residues long. V lost 3 bases, J lost 3 bases, and 11 bases lay in between. The germline gives CDR1 KGHSH, CDR2 LQKENI. CDR3 loop: CASSPSDSHYGYTF. CDR3 DNA sequence: TGTGCCAGCTCACCCTCAGACAGCCACTATGGCTACACCTTC.

The chain employs TRBV2 and TRBJ1-5; D is unresolved. Deletions cut 7 bases from V and 3 bases from J, with 10 bases between. Germline lookup yields CDR1 SNHLY and CDR2 FYNNEI. The CDR3 loop spans 13 amino acids. The CDR3 coding sequence is TGTGCCAGCATATCCGGTTACAATCAGCCCCAGCATTTT. Amino acid sequence: CASISGYNQPQHF.

The DNA for the CDR3 is TGTGCCAGCCAGGGGATCGGGGCCAACGTCCTGACTTTC. Its protein product is CASQGIGANVLTF. The chain links TRBV9 to TRBJ2-6; a weak D match, TRBD1 (6 bases). There are 13 residues in the CDR3. The germline V gene encodes CDR1 SGDLS and CDR2 YYNGEE. Trimming cost V 7 bases and J 4 bases, with 9 bases left between them.

J is TRBJ2-7 and V is TRBV9; weak D call: TRBD1 (6 bases). Germline V gives CDR1 SGDLS, CDR2 YYNGEE. The CDR3 is 15 residues long. V lost 0 bases and J 7 bases, leaving 17 bases between the germline ends. In DNA, the CDR3 is TGTGCCAGCAGCGTAGAATGGCAGGGGACGGGTGAGCAGTACTTC. Protein sequence: CASSVEWQGTGEQYF.

The V gene is TRBV2, the J gene TRBJ1-1, with 8 bases fitting TRBD1. The CDR3 is made up of 13 amino acids. With V trimmed by 6 bases and J by 4 bases, 4 bases remained unmatched. From germline, CDR1 is SNHLY and CDR2 FYNNEI. CDR3 in amino acids: CASRTGGITEAFF. In nucleotides, the CDR3 is TGTGCCAGCAGAACAGGGGGGATCACTGAAGCTTTCTTT. Looking up the rest from reference TRBV2 and TRBJ1-1 gives the full variable domain: EPEVTQTPSHQVTQMGQEVILRCVPISNHLYFYWYRQILGQKVEFLVSFYNNEISEKSEIFDDQFSVERPDGSNFTLKIRSTKLEDSAMYFCASRTGGITEAFFGQGTRLTVV.

The chain is built from TRBV5-1 and TRBJ2-1; a possible D gene is TRBD2 (6 bases). Germline assignment: CDR1 SGHRS and CDR2 YFSETQ. The CDR3 consists of 16 residues. V lost 0 bases to trimming and J lost 1 base, with 11 bases between them. The CDR3 loop is CASSLAGGVSYNEQFF. The CDR3 nucleotides are TGCGCCAGCAGCTTGGCCGGGGGAGTGTCCTACAATGAGCAGTTCTTC.

The gene calls are TRBV6-5 and TRBJ1-1; 8 bases fit TRBD1. Germline assignment: CDR1 MNHEY and CDR2 SVGAGI. With V trimmed by 8 bases and J by 1 base, 6 bases remained unmatched. This CDR3 contains 14 residues. CDR3 loop: CASRRGLGNTEAFF. CDR3 in DNA: TGTGCCAGCCGCAGGGGGCTCGGGAACACTGAAGCTTTCTTT.

This sequence joins TRBV10-3 and TRBJ1-6; D is undetermined. This CDR3 comprises 13 residues. Between the trimmed V and J ends, which lost 9 bases and 3 bases, there was a span of 9 bases. Germline-derived CDR1 and CDR2 are ENHRY and SYGVKD. Written as DNA, the CDR3 is TGTGCCATTACAGAACTCTATAATTCACCCCTCCACTTT. Encoded protein: CAITELYNSPLHF.